The 29 T cell receptor beta chains listed next were all sequenced from one sample in a study of cytomegalovirus exposure and HLA in healthy donors. 60 Vbeta and 13 Jbeta primers were used in PCR. Produced via immunoSEQ multiplex PCR; TCRdb's table is partial and in-frame only. The sample lists about 94,000 clones; about 7.6% were seen once. Sequencing was done on a sample of PBMCs. These receptors all stem from a man aged 50 to 60 in good health and CMV-seronegative.

V and J are TRBV5-1 and TRBJ1-1, with TRBD1 as a possible D gene (5 bases). Germline loops: CDR1 SGHRS, CDR2 YFSETQ. V was trimmed by 0 bases and J by 4 bases, leaving 7 bases between them. The CDR3 is 13 residues long. The CDR3 coding sequence is TGCGCCAGCAGCTTGGGGAGGGGCACTGAAGCTTTCTTT. Its translation: CASSLGRGTEAFF.

This clone was found a few times. J is TRBJ2-1 and V is TRBV5-1, with TRBD2 matching over 14 bases. Germline V lookup: CDR1 SGHRS, CDR2 YFSETQ. CDR3 length equals 15 residues. The junction had 6 bases not matched to a gene; V was cut back by 3 bases and J by 10 bases. The CDR3 region is CASSSGLAGDSEQFF. As DNA, the CDR3 is TGCGCCAGCAGCTCGGGACTAGCGGGGGATTCGGAGCAGTTCTTC.

This clone has more than one count but fewer than ten. The V call is TRBV6-6, the J call TRBJ1-2, with 9 bases matching TRBD1. The junction had 5 bases not matched to a gene; V was cut back by 0 bases and J by 3 bases. The CDR3 loop spans 16 amino acids. Germline loops: CDR1 MNHNY, CDR2 SVGAGI (reference sequence). The CDR3 bases are TGTGCCAGCAGTTACTCGATACAGGGGGCCGACTATGGCTACACCTTC. Translating gives CASSYSIQGADYGYTF.

A few counts support this clone. The rearrangement links TRBV6-1 to TRBJ1-4; possible D gene TRBD1, 5 bases. Between the trimmed V and J ends, which lost 7 bases and 7 bases, there was a span of 10 bases. Germline V gene sequence: CDR1 MNHNS, CDR2 SASEGT. This CDR3 contains 12 residues. The CDR3 loop is CASTPGGEKLFF. For the CDR3, the DNA is TGTGCCAGCACCCCCGGGGGTGAAAAACTGTTTTTT.

Only a few counts were recorded for this clone. V gene TRBV28 combines with J gene TRBJ2-7; TRBD2 agrees at 9 bases. CDR1 and CDR2 from the germline V gene are MDHEN and SYDVKM. After removal of 7 bases from V and 3 bases from J, the junction contained 7 bases not matched to a gene. The CDR3 contains 14 residues. The CDR3 nucleotides are TGTGCCAGCACCATAGCGGGAGCCCTCTACGAGCAGTACTTC. Residues: CASTIAGALYEQYF.

This chain uses TRBV7-2 with TRBJ2-3, with D possibly being TRBD2 (6 bases). V lost 5 bases to trimming and J lost 0 bases, with 12 bases between them. Per germline, CDR1 SGHTA and CDR2 FQGNSA. The CDR3 length is 15 residues. The CDR3 is CASSPRDWSTDTQYF. The CDR3 DNA is TGTGCCAGCAGCCCTAGGGACTGGAGCACAGATACGCAGTATTTT.

This clone came up a few times. The gene calls are TRBV21-1 and TRBJ2-3; the D call of TRBD1 is as the table states it, not checked on the DNA. TRBV21-1 is a pseudogene segment. The CDR3 totals 14 residues. Written as DNA, the CDR3 is TGTGCCAGCAGCAATAGGACAGGCACAGATACGCAGTATTTT. The encoded protein is CASSNRTGTDTQYF.

This clone was seen more than once but under ten times. This chain uses TRBV15 with TRBJ1-1; the D gene is possibly TRBD1 (6 bases). CDR1 LNHNV and CDR2 YYDKDF come from the germline V gene (reference sequence). The CDR3 is 15 amino acids. Trimming shortened V by 1 base and J by 6 bases, and 15 bases separated the two germline ends. As DNA, the CDR3 is TGTGCCACCAGCAGAGGAGCGGCTAAGGGGGCTGAAGCTTTCTTT. This codes for CATSRGAAKGAEAFF.

This clone showed up just a few times. One end of the junction varies from germline; a read error may be responsible. V is TRBV6-1 and J is TRBJ1-5; TRBD1 matches 8 bases. Looked up from germline, CDR1 is MNHNS and CDR2 is SASEGT. The CDR3 contains 14 residues. CDR3 in DNA: TGTGCCAGCTCGTCGGGACAGGTCAATCAGCTCCAGCATTTT. Translated, it gives CASSSGQVNQLQHF.

This clone came up a few times. This chain connects TRBV4-1 to TRBJ2-7; 9 bases agree with TRBD1. CDR3 length: 15 amino acids. Germline trimming cut 3 bases from V and 2 bases from J; bases unmatched to any gene: 5. The germline CDR1 and CDR2 sequences are MGHRA and YSYEKL. CDR3 amino acids: CASSHGTGKTYEQYF. DNA of the CDR3: TGCGCCAGCAGCCACGGGACAGGGAAAACCTACGAGCAGTACTTC.

The CDR3 DNA reads TGTGCCAGCAGATTAGGACAGGGGTATGAAAAACTGTTTTTT. As protein: CASRLGQGYEKLFF. The J gene is TRBJ1-4, the V gene TRBV27; TRBD1 matches at 9 bases. The CDR3 is made up of 14 amino acids. Germline loops: CDR1 MNHEY, CDR2 SMNVEV (reference sequence). V lost 6 bases, J lost 6 bases, and 5 bases stayed unmatched.

This clone has more than one count but fewer than ten. This chain connects TRBV27 to TRBJ2-7; TRBD2 aligns across 7 bases. This CDR3 comprises 15 residues. V gave up 3 bases and J gave up 0 bases; unmatched junction bases: 5. The germline CDR1 and CDR2 sequences are MNHEY and SMNVEV (reference sequence). The CDR3 region is CASSFRAGNSYEQYF. In DNA, the CDR3 is TGTGCCAGCAGTTTTCGAGCGGGAAACTCCTACGAGCAGTACTTC.

This chain's CDR3 is CASTPPEREFHEQYF. CDR3 bases: TGTGCCAGCACCCCCCCCGAGCGGGAATTCCACGAGCAGTACTTC. J is TRBJ2-7 and V is TRBV27; the match to TRBD2 covers 7 bases. With 7 bases clipped from V and 5 bases from J, the junction kept 14 bases outside the gene matches. CDR3 size: 15 residues. The V gene's germline CDR1 is MNHEY and CDR2 SMNVEV (reference sequence).

This clone was detected a few times. The chain has TRBV2 and TRBJ1-2; possible D gene TRBD1, 6 bases. The CDR3 contains 13 residues. V was shortened by 6 bases and J by 7 bases, with 15 bases between the two germline ends. Germline CDR1 SNHLY, CDR2 FYNNEI. CDR3 loop: CASRVEVQGGYTF. CDR3 DNA sequence: TGTGCCAGCAGGGTGGAGGTACAGGGTGGCTACACCTTC. The whole variable domain, remainder taken from reference TRBV2 and TRBJ1-2, is EPEVTQTPSHQVTQMGQEVILRCVPISNHLYFYWYRQILGQKVEFLVSFYNNEISEKSEIFDDQFSVERPDGSNFTLKIRSTKLEDSAMYFCASRVEVQGGYTFGSGTRLTVV.

This clone was picked up a small number of times. The J gene is TRBJ1-4, the V gene TRBV5-1; possibly TRBD1 for D (6 bases). Germline V gene sequence: CDR1 SGHRS, CDR2 YFSETQ. Between the trimmed V and J ends, which lost 0 bases and 5 bases, there was a span of 11 bases. This CDR3 region has 15 residues. CDR3 loop: CASSLGTEFNEKLFF. The CDR3 nucleotides are TGCGCCAGCAGCTTGGGGACAGAATTCAATGAAAAACTGTTTTTT.

This chain's CDR3 is CAWSRTPGDYGYTF. The CDR3 DNA sequence: TGTGCCTGGAGCCGTACTCCAGGGGACTATGGCTACACCTTC. The chain uses TRBV30 and TRBJ1-2; the D gene is possibly TRBD1 (6 bases). Trimming removed 3 bases at V and 3 bases at J, with 14 bases between. From germline, CDR1 is GTSNPN and CDR2 SVGIG (reference sequence). The CDR3 length is 14 residues.

Only a few counts were recorded for this clone. The rearrangement joins TRBV4-3 to TRBJ1-5; 7 positions agree with TRBD1. Trimming took 4 bases from V and 4 from J; bases not matched to a gene: 10. Germline V lookup: CDR1 LGHNA, CDR2 YSLEER. CDR3 length: 16 residues. The CDR3 DNA sequence: TGCGCCAGCAGCCCTAGCCCATCGGACAGGAATCAGCCCCAGCATTTT. This gives the protein CASSPSPSDRNQPQHF.

This clone has just a few counts. The chain joins TRBV2 to TRBJ2-7, with 12 nucleotides matching TRBD1. The germline V gene encodes CDR1 SNHLY and CDR2 FYNNEI. The CDR3 extends over 14 amino acids. With V trimmed by 7 bases and J by 5 bases, 6 bases remained unmatched. Here the CDR3 reads CASILGQGADEQYF. CDR3 in DNA: TGTGCCAGCATCCTGGGACAGGGGGCGGACGAGCAGTACTTC.

This chain uses TRBV7-9 with TRBJ2-1, with D maybe TRBD2 (6 bases). V lost 3 bases and J lost 5, with 14 bases in between. The CDR3 spans 15 residues. Germline-derived CDR1 and CDR2 are SEHNR and FQNEAQ (reference sequence). CDR3 sequence reads: CASSLGRGANNEQFF. CDR3 nucleotide sequence: TGTGCCAGCAGCTTGGGCCGCGGGGCTAACAATGAGCAGTTCTTC.

This clone was detected only a few times. The rearrangement uses TRBV18 and TRBJ1-6; 7 nucleotides align to TRBD1. The CDR3 extends over 15 amino acids. CDR1 is KGHSH and CDR2 is LQKENI in the germline V gene. V dropped 2 bases and J dropped 5; count of bases not matched to a gene: 3. The CDR3: CASSPVTGNNSPLHF. In DNA, the CDR3 is TGTGCCAGCTCACCAGTGACAGGGAATAATTCACCCCTCCACTTT. The whole variable domain, filled in from reference TRBV18 and TRBJ1-6, reads NAGVMQNPRHLVRRRGQEARLRCSPMKGHSHVYWYRQLPEEGLKFMVYLQKENIIDESGMPKERFSAEFPKEGPSILRIQQVVRGDSAAYFCASSPVTGNNSPLHFGNGTRLTVT.

The rearrangement joins TRBV6-1 to TRBJ2-3; maybe TRBD2 (5 bases). This CDR3 comprises 15 residues. V lost 0 bases to trimming and J lost 2 bases, with 9 bases between them. CDR1 is MNHNS and CDR2 is SASEGT in the germline V gene. CDR3 protein: CASSEAPADTDTQYF. DNA for the CDR3: TGTGCCAGCAGTGAAGCACCAGCGGACACAGATACGCAGTATTTT.

The rearrangement joins TRBV18 to TRBJ1-1; 10 bases line up with TRBD1. J lost 8 bases, V lost 3 bases, and 6 bases had no gene match. Germline loops: CDR1 KGHSH, CDR2 LQKENI. This CDR3 spans 14 amino acids. The chain's CDR3 is CASSPDRGVAEAFF. CDR3 nucleotide sequence: TGTGCCAGCTCACCGGACAGGGGGGTGGCGGAAGCTTTCTTT.

The gene calls are TRBV23-1 and TRBJ2-5; TRBD2 aligns across 8 bases. TRBV23-1 is recorded as an ORF, its role being uncertain. The CDR3 runs to 16 residues. Trimming removed 8 bases from V and 5 bases from J; junction bases left unmatched: 16. The CDR3 nucleotides are TGCGCCAGCGAGAGTAATCGCGGGGGGATTAGCGAGACCCAGTACTTC. Translation: CASESNRGGISETQYF.

The chain couples TRBV5-1 to TRBJ2-5; D is perhaps TRBD1 (5 bases). With 0 bases removed from V and 1 base from J, the gap between germline ends came to 10 bases. Germline loops: CDR1 SGHRS, CDR2 YFSETQ. The CDR3 is made up of 15 amino acids. CDR3 nucleotides: TGCGCCAGCAGCTTGGGGGGCATTCCCCAAGAGACCCAGTACTTC. Protein product: CASSLGGIPQETQYF.

This sequence joins TRBV30 and TRBJ2-5, with D perhaps TRBD1 (6 bases). TRBJ2-7 explains the end of the DNA better; the J call may be wrong. Looked up from germline, CDR1 is GTSNPN and CDR2 is SVGIG (reference sequence). The CDR3 has 14 amino acids. The CDR3, as DNA: TGTGCCTGGTCCCGGGACACAGCCTTCTACGAGCAGTACTTC. Translation gives CAWSRDTAFYEQYF.

This rearrangement joins TRBV27 to TRBJ1-1, with D tentatively TRBD1 (5 bases). Per germline, CDR1 MNHEY and CDR2 SMNVEV (reference sequence). Trimming stripped 0 bases from V and 5 bases from J, with 19 bases between. This CDR3 contains 17 residues. The CDR3 DNA is TGTGCCAGCAGTTTATCGCCAAGGGGCTACCGTAGTACTGAAGCTTTCTTT. Residues: CASSLSPRGYRSTEAFF.

CDR3 in amino acids: CASSWGPGYGYTF. In DNA, the CDR3 is TGTGCCAGCAGTTGGGGGCCGGGGTATGGCTACACCTTC. V is TRBV6-5 and J is TRBJ1-2; D possibly corresponds to TRBD1 (6 bases). Trimming shortened V by 4 bases and J by 5 bases, and 11 bases separated the two germline ends. Germline lookup yields CDR1 MNHEY and CDR2 SVGAGI. The CDR3 has 13 residues.

This clone was counted only a few times. The V gene is TRBV11-3, the J gene TRBJ2-1; D ambiguous. The germline CDR1 and CDR2 sequences are SGHNT and YENEEA. The CDR3 is 14 residues long. Trimming pared 7 bases from V and 1 base from J, leaving 11 bases between. The CDR3 bases are TGTGCCAGCAAAGAGGAAGAATCCTACAATGAGCAGTTCTTC. Translation gives CASKEEESYNEQFF.

The genes are TRBV6-5 and TRBJ1-2; TRBD1 might be the D (6 bases). Trimming removed 4 bases from V and 6 bases from J, with 15 bases in between. The germline CDR1 and CDR2 sequences are MNHEY and SVGAGI. This CDR3 contains 14 residues. Here the CDR3 reads CASSSGRWTDGYTF. CDR3 nucleotide sequence: TGTGCCAGCAGTTCCGGAAGATGGACAGATGGCTACACCTTC.